This paragraph covers one TCR beta chain sequence. What it binds is not known. PCR used 60 Vbeta primers and 13 Jbeta primers. Here immunoSEQ multiplex PCR was the method, and the copy in TCRdb shows in-frame clones only, minus some. The sample carries 60,000 or so clones, 55% to 85% recorded once. The CDR3 extends over 15 amino acids. This sample is part of a study of cytomegalovirus exposure and HLA in healthy donors. Turning to the study itself: From donors who were HLA-typed, an early data release held about 85 million unique TCRs.

Points from the study as a whole: Later, an analysis found that common viral pathogens appeared to be linked with several of the most significant clusters. A few of the chains that were CMV-associated were confirmed in vitro to be specific for CMV antigens.

The chain combines TRBV21-1 with TRBJ1-1. TRBV21-1 is flagged as a pseudogene. The sample consisted of PBMCs. The TCR originated in a middle-aged man in good health and CMV-seropositive. The CDR3 here is CASSKAAGTNTEAFF. The CDR3, as DNA: TGTGCCAGCAGCAAAGCTGCAGGGACTAACACTGAAGCTTTCTTT.